These 20 T cell receptor beta chains share one sample of origin, sequenced in a study of graft-versus-host responses after intestinal transplantation. Their cognate antigens are unknown. Some clones are missing from TCRdb's copy, which holds only in-frame ones; the method was immunoSEQ multiplex PCR. The sample holds more than 65,000 clones; around 95% are singletons and the top ten take around 0.54%. This material consisted of unstimulated CD8+ T cells sorted from spleen or lymph node cells, taken before intestinal transplant. Source of these receptors: a human donor who received an intestinal transplant.

The chain is built from TRBV5-4 and TRBJ2-7; D may be TRBD2 (5 bases). CDR3 length: 14 residues. The ends were cut back, 3 bases at V and 0 bases at J, with 10 bases in the middle. Per germline, CDR1 SGHNT and CDR2 YYREEE (reference sequence). The CDR3 spells CASSSGLSSYEQYF. For the CDR3, the DNA is TGTGCCAGCAGCTCCGGACTGAGCTCCTACGAGCAGTACTTC.

V is TRBV7-8 and J is TRBJ1-1, with D perhaps TRBD1 (5 bases). Trimming pared 4 bases from V and 4 bases from J, leaving 22 bases between. CDR1 is SGHVS and CDR2 is FQNEAQ in the germline V gene. The length of the CDR3 is 17 residues. The CDR3 reads CASSSAGPLSSSTEAFF. The DNA for the CDR3 is TGTGCCAGCAGCTCGGCGGGACCCTTATCGTCGAGCACTGAAGCTTTCTTT.

This clone has a single count. V and J are TRBV28 and TRBJ2-7; the match to TRBD2 covers 9 bases. The CDR3 consists of 22 residues. Losses at the gene ends were 6 bases for V and 4 bases for J; bases not matched to a gene: 31. Germline assignment: CDR1 MDHEN and CDR2 SYDVKM. The CDR3 is CASSSISLLGWREGRPGYEQYF. The CDR3 DNA reads TGTGCCAGCAGCTCCATATCCCTTCTGGGTTGGCGGGAGGGCCGTCCGGGGTACGAGCAGTACTTC.

This sequence joins TRBV6-6 and TRBJ2-1; D is uncertain. The CDR3 sequence is 14 residues long. V lost 2 bases to trimming and J lost 3 bases, with 8 bases between them. From germline, CDR1 is MNHNY and CDR2 SVGAGI (reference sequence). CDR3 nucleotides: TGTGCCAGCAGTTACGGGATAGACTACAATGAGCAGTTCTTC. Translating it yields CASSYGIDYNEQFF.

V is TRBV5-1 and J is TRBJ2-7; 9 bases align to TRBD2. The germline V gene encodes CDR1 SGHRS and CDR2 YFSETQ. The CDR3 loop spans 16 amino acids. The V and J ends lost 4 bases and 2 bases, in that order; junction bases with no gene match: 10. The CDR3 here is CASSAAQREAPYEQYF. DNA for the CDR3: TGCGCCAGCAGCGCTGCTCAGCGGGAGGCCCCCTACGAGCAGTACTTC.

The rearrangement joins TRBV30 to TRBJ1-1, with 10 bases aligning to TRBD1. CDR3 length equals 14 residues. After removal of 4 bases from V and 6 bases from J, the junction contained 8 bases not matched to a gene. Germline V gives CDR1 GTSNPN, CDR2 SVGIG (reference sequence). Here the CDR3 reads CAWIAGTGDAEAFF. The CDR3 bases are TGTGCCTGGATCGCCGGGACAGGGGACGCTGAAGCTTTCTTT.

This chain uses TRBV9 with TRBJ2-3; either TRBD1 or TRBD2 may supply D (5 bases each). The V end lost 4 bases, the J end lost 5 bases, and 14 bases lay between the germline ends. This CDR3 region has 14 residues. The germline CDR1 and CDR2 sequences are SGDLS and YYNGEE. For the CDR3, the DNA is TGTGCCAGCAGCCTTGATGGGGACGGAGATACGCAGTATTTT. It yields the protein CASSLDGDGDTQYF.

The chain is built from TRBV2 and TRBJ2-7, with D tentatively TRBD1 or TRBD2 (5 bases each). Germline lookup yields CDR1 SNHLY and CDR2 FYNNEI. There are 12 residues in the CDR3. Between the trimmed V and J ends, which lost 5 bases and 3 bases, there was a span of 8 bases. The CDR3 region has the DNA TGTGCCAGCAGTAGGGGAGACTACGAGCAGTACTTC. Its protein product is CASSRGDYEQYF.

This clone was detected only a few times. V and J are TRBV4-2 and TRBJ2-3; 14 nucleotides align to TRBD2. The length of the CDR3 is 16 residues. V was pared by 2 bases and J by 6 bases, with 4 bases of the junction left unmatched. Germline V CDR1 and CDR2: LGHNA, YNFKEQ. This chain's CDR3 is CASSQTGTSGSDTQYF. CDR3 coding DNA: TGTGCCAGCAGCCAAACCGGGACTAGCGGGAGTGATACGCAGTATTTT.

The V gene is TRBV9, the J gene TRBJ1-1; D uncertain. With 4 bases removed from V and 1 base from J, the gap between germline ends came to 8 bases. CDR3 length: 13 residues. The germline V gene has CDR1 SGDLS and CDR2 YYNGEE. The CDR3 DNA sequence: TGTGCCAGCAGCCCACAGCAGAACACTGAAGCTTTCTTT. Encoded protein: CASSPQQNTEAFF.

The V call is TRBV27, the J call TRBJ1-5; D is possibly TRBD1 (6 bases). The CDR3 totals 14 residues. V lost 5 bases and J 9 bases, leaving 17 bases between the germline ends. Germline V lookup: CDR1 MNHEY, CDR2 SMNVEV (reference sequence). The CDR3 DNA reads TGTGCCAGCAGTCCAGGGGTCAGCAGGGGGCCCCAGCATTTT. Protein: CASSPGVSRGPQHF.

The genes are TRBV7-9 and TRBJ2-7; D gene unclear. Germline V gene data show CDR1 as SEHNR and CDR2 as FQNEAQ (reference sequence). V was clipped by 3 bases and J by 4 bases, with 16 bases between them. CDR3 length: 15 residues. The CDR3 DNA follows: TGTGCCAGCAGCTTCGATAAACCGTTCGGTTACGAGCAGTACTTC. As protein: CASSFDKPFGYEQYF.

V is TRBV6-1 and J is TRBJ2-1; the D gene is possibly TRBD2 (6 bases). The CDR3 is 14 residues long. Germline assignment: CDR1 MNHNS and CDR2 SASEGT. The V and J ends lost 2 bases and 9 bases respectively, with 14 bases between them. The CDR3 DNA reads TGTGCCAGCAGTGAACAAGTGGAGGGTAGTGAGCAGTTCTTC. It encodes CASSEQVEGSEQFF.

The rearrangement joins TRBV9 to TRBJ2-5; 7 nucleotides align to TRBD1. V dropped 4 bases and J dropped 5; count of bases not matched to a gene: 17. The CDR3 spans 17 residues. Germline CDR1 is SGDLS and CDR2 is YYNGEE. DNA of the CDR3: TGTGCCAGCAGCCGTAACTCCCGGACAGGCCAACGGGAGACCCAGTACTTC. This translates into CASSRNSRTGQRETQYF.

Written as DNA, the CDR3 is TGCGCCAGCAGCTTGGGGGAAGGACAGGGGTTCTACGAGCAGTACTTC. It yields the protein CASSLGEGQGFYEQYF. The chain carries TRBV5-1 and TRBJ2-5, with TRBD1 matching 9 bases. The assigned J gene may be wrong: the sequence end matches TRBJ2-7 better. CDR1 is SGHRS, CDR2 YFSETQ, per germline. The CDR3 is 16 amino acids.

V and J are TRBV5-1 and TRBJ2-7; tentative D call: TRBD1 (6 bases). There are 13 residues in the CDR3. Germline lookup yields CDR1 SGHRS and CDR2 YFSETQ. V shed 3 bases and J shed 0 bases, with 7 bases lying between them. Here the CDR3 reads CASSWDTSYEQYF. CDR3 in DNA: TGCGCCAGCAGCTGGGACACCTCCTACGAGCAGTACTTC. Together with reference TRBV5-1 and TRBJ2-7, the CDR3 gives the full variable domain: KAGVTQTPRYLIKTRGQQVTLSCSPISGHRSVSWYQQTPGQGLQFLFEYFSETQRNKGNFPGRFSGRQFSNSRSEMNVSTLELGDSALYLCASSWDTSYEQYFGPGTRLTVT.

The chain has TRBV2 and TRBJ2-7, with 9 bases that match TRBD1. The germline CDR1 and CDR2 sequences are SNHLY and FYNNEI. Germline trimming cut 7 bases from V and 4 bases from J; bases unmatched to any gene: 14. The CDR3 loop spans 16 amino acids. CDR3 loop: CASIPEPGQGTYEQYF. Here the CDR3 DNA reads TGTGCCAGCATCCCTGAACCGGGACAGGGTACTTACGAGCAGTACTTC. The full variable domain, its missing parts supplied by reference TRBV2 and TRBJ2-7, is EPEVTQTPSHQVTQMGQEVILRCVPISNHLYFYWYRQILGQKVEFLVSFYNNEISEKSEIFDDQFSVERPDGSNFTLKIRSTKLEDSAMYFCASIPEPGQGTYEQYFGPGTRLTVT.

The chain is built from TRBV13 and TRBJ2-1, with a possible D match to TRBD1 (5 bases). V lost 4 bases, J lost 8 bases, and 21 bases lay in between. From germline, CDR1 is PRHDT and CDR2 FYEKMQ (reference sequence). This CDR3 spans 16 amino acids. The CDR3 sequence is CASSSSGHQPVDEQFF. The CDR3, as DNA: TGTGCCAGCAGCTCTTCCGGACACCAGCCCGTCGATGAGCAGTTCTTC.

The rearrangement joins TRBV5-6 to TRBJ1-1; the D gene is possibly TRBD1 (5 bases). The length of the CDR3 is 12 residues. The germline V gene has CDR1 SGHDT and CDR2 YYEEEE. The ends were cut back, 5 bases at V and 6 bases at J, with 11 bases in the middle. The CDR3 DNA reads as TGTGCCAGCAGGCAGGGCGGGGCTGAAGCTTTCTTT. Its protein product is CASRQGGAEAFF.

This sequence joins TRBV23-1 and TRBJ2-5; tentatively, D is TRBD1 or TRBD2 (5 bases each). TRBV23-1 is annotated as an ORF whose role is uncertain. There are 13 residues in the CDR3. Trimming shortened V by 7 bases and J by 4 bases, and 13 bases separated the two germline ends. The CDR3 nucleotides read TGCGCCAGCACCCAGAGGGGCGCAGAGACCCAGTACTTC. Translated: CASTQRGAETQYF.